These 28 T cell receptor beta chains came from one sample sequenced in a study of technical replicates of blood from several donors. The table came from immunoSEQ multiplex PCR; TCRdb's copy has only in-frame clones and leaves some out. Of tens of thousands of clones detected, roughly 98% appear once; the ten largest clones hold around 0.15%. Specimen: T cells isolated from PBMCs. Receptors were obtained from a human donor in good health.

This sequence joins TRBV27 and TRBJ1-5, with a possible D match to TRBD1 (5 bases). The germline gives CDR1 MNHEY, CDR2 SMNVEV (reference sequence). This CDR3 region has 15 residues. The V gene lost 3 bases and the J gene lost 7 bases, with 16 bases spanning the gap. In nucleotides, the CDR3 is TGTGCCAGCAGTTTTGTAGCCGGGGGGGAACAGCCCCAGCATTTT. Its protein product is CASSFVAGGEQPQHF.

This clone was recorded only once. CDR3 residues: CASSQIPRGVAGRSPYEQYF. CDR3 in DNA: TGCGCCAGCAGCCAGATCCCGAGGGGGGTAGCGGGAAGATCCCCTTACGAGCAGTACTTC. The chain has TRBV4-1 and TRBJ2-7; the match to TRBD2 covers 8 bases. CDR3 length equals 20 residues. Germline lookup yields CDR1 MGHRA and CDR2 YSYEKL. With 3 bases clipped from V and 4 bases from J, the junction kept 23 bases outside the gene matches.

A single count supports this clone. The rearrangement uses TRBV2 and TRBJ1-5, with TRBD1 as a possible D gene (5 bases). Trimming removed 7 bases from V and 5 bases from J, with 15 bases in between. Looked up from germline, CDR1 is SNHLY and CDR2 is FYNNEI. CDR3 length: 14 residues. CDR3 loop: CASNDGAGYQPQHF. CDR3 in DNA: TGTGCCAGCAACGATGGGGCAGGGTATCAGCCCCAGCATTTT.

V and J are TRBV11-2 and TRBJ2-7, with TRBD2 matching over 7 bases. The CDR3 covers 15 residues. The germline V gene has CDR1 SGHAT and CDR2 FQNNGV. Germline trimming cut 3 bases from V and 4 bases from J; bases unmatched to any gene: 9. CDR3 sequence reads: CASSFFSGGMYEQYF. CDR3 in DNA: TGTGCCAGCAGCTTTTTTTCCGGGGGGATGTACGAGCAGTACTTC.

The rearrangement uses TRBV9 and TRBJ1-3, with D tentatively TRBD1 (5 bases). Per the germline V gene, CDR1 is SGDLS and CDR2 is YYNGEE. This CDR3 is built from 18 residues. Trimming left V 3 bases short and J 2 bases short, with 21 bases between. CDR3 DNA: TGTGCCAGCAGCGCCCTCAACTCCCGGGGGGGGACTGGAAACACCATATATTTT. Translated, it gives CASSALNSRGGTGNTIYF.

The chain combines TRBV5-1 with TRBJ2-7; D remains unclear. Germline CDR1 and CDR2: SGHRS and YFSETQ. This CDR3 comprises 15 residues. Trimming shortened V by 5 bases and J by 3 bases, and 18 bases separated the two germline ends. CDR3 in DNA: TGCGCCAGCAGATACCACGCCGACACGCGCTACGAGCAGTACTTC. This encodes CASRYHADTRYEQYF.

This clone has only one observation. This rearrangement joins TRBV12-5 to TRBJ1-1; no clear D gene. CDR1 and CDR2 (germline): LGHNT, FRNRAP. V was trimmed by 2 bases and J by 4 bases, leaving 11 bases between them. The CDR3 covers 14 residues. The CDR3 DNA reads TGTGCTAGTGGTTTGCCCCCGTCCGTCACTGAAGCTTTCTTT. This sequence encodes CASGLPPSVTEAFF.

The CDR3 DNA is TGTGCCAGCAGCCCGGGGGGCGACCCGGGGGCCACTGAAGCTTTCTTT. Encoded protein: CASSPGGDPGATEAFF. The genes are TRBV11-3 and TRBJ1-1, with a weak D call TRBD1 (6 bases). There are 16 residues in the CDR3. Germline V CDR1 and CDR2: SGHNT, YENEEA. V dropped 5 bases and J dropped 4 bases, with 20 bases sitting between them.

The chain carries TRBV6-6 and TRBJ1-1; D is perhaps TRBD1 (5 bases). V was pared by 2 bases and J by 3 bases, with 13 bases between. This CDR3 has 15 residues. CDR1 is MNHNY, CDR2 SVGAGI, per germline (reference sequence). In DNA, the CDR3 is TGTGCCAGCAGTTACAGGTCAGGCAGGGACACTGAAGCTTTCTTT. Residues: CASSYRSGRDTEAFF.

The V call is TRBV11-2, the J call TRBJ2-7, with D possibly being TRBD2 (5 bases). V shed 4 bases and J shed 0 bases, with 13 bases lying between them. This CDR3 spans 15 amino acids. Germline CDR1 SGHAT, CDR2 FQNNGV. The DNA of the CDR3 is TGTGCCAGCAGCTGGGCGGGCAGTGTCTCCTACGAGCAGTACTTC. It specifies CASSWAGSVSYEQYF.

The genes are TRBV5-1 and TRBJ1-1; 7 bases align to TRBD1. Germline-derived CDR1 and CDR2 are SGHRS and YFSETQ. The V and J ends lost 4 bases and 1 base, in that order; junction bases with no gene match: 4. There are 14 residues in the CDR3. CDR3 DNA: TGCGCCAGCAGCCCGGGACAGCAGAACACTGAAGCTTTCTTT. Protein product: CASSPGQQNTEAFF. The variable domain in full, completed from reference TRBV5-1 and TRBJ1-1, reads KAGVTQTPRYLIKTRGQQVTLSCSPISGHRSVSWYQQTPGQGLQFLFEYFSETQRNKGNFPGRFSGRQFSNSRSEMNVSTLELGDSALYLCASSPGQQNTEAFFGQGTRLTVV.

This sequence joins TRBV2 and TRBJ1-1, with a tentative D call TRBD1 (6 bases). The germline gives CDR1 SNHLY, CDR2 FYNNEI. V shed 6 bases and J shed 2 bases, with 10 bases lying between them. This CDR3 spans 13 amino acids. In nucleotides, the CDR3 is TGTGCCAGCAGGACAGGCCATAACACTGAAGCTTTCTTT. Translated: CASRTGHNTEAFF.

The V gene is TRBV15, the J gene TRBJ2-2, with no clear D. V lost 1 base, J lost 7 bases, and 7 bases lay in between. CDR3 length equals 13 residues. Germline CDR1 reads LNHNV; CDR2 reads YYDKDF (reference sequence). The CDR3 here is CATSRVSGGELFF. CDR3 nucleotide sequence: TGTGCCACCAGCAGAGTTTCCGGCGGGGAGCTGTTTTTT.

J is TRBJ2-3 and V is TRBV11-3; 14 bases match TRBD2. The germline gives CDR1 SGHNT, CDR2 YENEEA. This CDR3 is 19 amino acids long. V lost 4 bases and J lost 2; bases outside the gene matches: 11. DNA for the CDR3: TGTGCCAGCAGCTCGTCGCCGGGACTAGCGGGGGCCCTCACAGATACGCAGTATTTT. This gives the protein CASSSSPGLAGALTDTQYF. Together with reference TRBV11-3 and TRBJ2-3, the CDR3 gives the full variable domain: EAGVVQSPRYKIIEKKQPVAFWCNPISGHNTLYWYLQNLGQGPELLIRYENEEAVDDSQLPKDRFSAERLKGVDSTLKIQPAELGDSAVYLCASSSSPGLAGALTDTQYFGPGTRLTVL.

This clone was recorded only once. V gene TRBV5-4 combines with J gene TRBJ1-1; the match to TRBD1 covers 7 bases. The CDR3 runs to 17 residues. The V gene's germline CDR1 is SGHNT and CDR2 YYREEE (reference sequence). V lost 4 bases and J lost 5; bases outside the gene matches: 17. The CDR3 DNA follows: TGTGCCAGCAGCCCCGACCGTCTGCAGGGGGTGAGGACTGAAGCTTTCTTT. Translating it yields CASSPDRLQGVRTEAFF.

V gene TRBV5-3 combines with J gene TRBJ2-6, with D tentatively TRBD2 (6 bases). TRBV5-3 is labeled an ORF, and its function is uncertain. The CDR3 spans 19 residues. The V and J ends lost 0 bases and 0 bases respectively, with 16 bases between them. CDR3 nucleotide sequence: TGTGCCAGAAGCTTGGAGGAGGGCGGACCGGCCTCTGGGGCCAACGTCCTGACTTTC. It codes for CARSLEEGGPASGANVLTF.

V usage is TRBV12-5 and J usage is TRBJ2-1; 9 bases are a match to TRBD2. With 7 bases clipped from V and 9 bases from J, the junction kept 10 bases outside the gene matches. Germline values: CDR1 LGHNT, CDR2 FRNRAP. CDR3 length equals 14 residues. The CDR3 sequence: CASEAGGMLSEQFF. CDR3 coding DNA: TGTGCTAGTGAGGCGGGAGGGATGTTAAGTGAGCAGTTCTTC.

The chain is built from TRBV6-1 and TRBJ2-7; the D is unclear. The CDR3 is 11 amino acids. Between the trimmed V and J ends, which lost 2 bases and 4 bases, there was a span of 3 bases. Germline V gene data show CDR1 as MNHNS and CDR2 as SASEGT. CDR3 in DNA: TGTGCCAGCAGTGAACTGTACGAGCAGTACTTC. Translation gives CASSELYEQYF.

The rearrangement links TRBV25-1 to TRBJ2-3, with 11 bases aligning to TRBD1. This CDR3 contains 16 residues. Germline V gene data show CDR1 as MGHDK and CDR2 as SYGVNS. Unmatched junction bases numbered 4, after V lost 3 bases and J lost 2 bases. CDR3 DNA: TGTGCCAGCAGTGATCCCGGACAGGGGGCCACAGATACGCAGTATTTT. Residues: CASSDPGQGATDTQYF.

The V call is TRBV29-1, the J call TRBJ2-3; 11 bases map to TRBD2. The CDR3 runs 17 residues. CDR1 is SQVTM and CDR2 is ANQGSEA in the germline V gene. With 0 bases clipped from V and 1 base from J, the junction kept 6 bases outside the gene matches. The CDR3 spells CSVEDSLGLAGTDTQYF. In DNA form, the CDR3 reads TGCAGCGTTGAAGATAGTTTGGGACTAGCGGGCACAGATACGCAGTATTTT.

The chain joins TRBV21-1 to TRBJ1-1. TRBV21-1 is reported as a pseudogene. The CDR3 sequence is 15 residues long. CDR3 region: CASSKPDSGNTEAFF. The CDR3 DNA follows: TGTGCCAGCAGCAAACCTGACTCCGGGAACACTGAAGCTTTCTTT.

This chain links TRBV10-2 with TRBJ1-1; D possibly corresponds to TRBD1 (5 bases). The germline V and J ends were trimmed by 1 base and 0 bases, with 9 bases remaining between them. Germline CDR1 is WSHSY and CDR2 is SAAADI. The CDR3 runs 15 residues. The CDR3 DNA reads as TGCGCCAGCAGTGAGTTGGACAAAATGAACACTGAAGCTTTCTTT. Its protein is CASSELDKMNTEAFF.

This chain connects TRBV29-1 to TRBJ1-2; TRBD1 matches at 7 bases. CDR3 size: 12 residues. Trimming removed 3 bases from V and 4 bases from J; junction bases left unmatched: 2. CDR1 SQVTM and CDR2 ANQGSEA come from the germline V gene. CDR3 coding DNA: TGCAGCGTTGAGGCAGGGGGCTATGGCTACACCTTC. It specifies CSVEAGGYGYTF.

The count of this clone is one. The chain uses TRBV28 and TRBJ2-1; TRBD2 agrees at 7 bases. Per germline, CDR1 MDHEN and CDR2 SYDVKM. J lost 4 bases, V lost 7 bases, and 13 bases had no gene match. This CDR3 is 16 amino acids long. Here the CDR3 reads CASKPSGGRFYNEQFF. As DNA, the CDR3 is TGTGCCAGCAAGCCTAGCGGCGGGCGTTTTTACAATGAGCAGTTCTTC. Looking up the rest from reference TRBV28 and TRBJ2-1 gives the full variable domain: DVKVTQSSRYLVKRTGEKVFLECVQDMDHENMFWYRQDPGLGLRLIYFSYDVKMKEKGDIPEGYSVSREKKERFSLILESASTNQTSMYLCASKPSGGRFYNEQFFGPGTRLTVL.

This sequence joins TRBV6-6 and TRBJ2-5; possibly TRBD1 for D (6 bases). The CDR3 is 13 residues long. V shed 2 bases and J shed 5 bases, with 9 bases lying between them. In germline, CDR1 is MNHNY, CDR2 SVGAGI (reference sequence). The CDR3 loop reads CASSYARGETQYF. DNA for the CDR3: TGTGCCAGCAGTTACGCGAGGGGGGAGACCCAGTACTTC.

V and J are TRBV14 and TRBJ1-2; no clear D. The CDR3 is made up of 14 amino acids. Germline V CDR1 and CDR2: SGHDN, FVKESK. The ends were cut back, 2 bases at V and 6 bases at J, with 13 bases in the middle. This chain's CDR3 is CASSQLGDLDGYTF. CDR3 sequence (DNA): TGTGCCAGCAGCCAACTCGGGGATTTGGATGGCTACACCTTC. The variable domain in full, completed from reference TRBV14 and TRBJ1-2, reads EAGVTQFPSHSVIEKGQTVTLRCDPISGHDNLYWYRRVMGKEIKFLLHFVKESKQDESGMPNNRFLAERTGGTYSTLKVQPAELEDSGVYFCASSQLGDLDGYTFGSGTRLTVV.

The chain carries TRBV9 and TRBJ1-6; a weak D match, TRBD1 (6 bases). CDR1 and CDR2 (germline): SGDLS, YYNGEE. The CDR3 consists of 15 residues. V shed 3 bases and J shed 5 bases, with 12 bases lying between them. The CDR3 nucleotides read TGTGCCAGCAGCGAGGGGGACCGCGATAATTCACCCCTCCACTTT. The encoded protein is CASSEGDRDNSPLHF.

In its sample, this clone was seen once. DNA of the CDR3: TGTGCCAGCAGCCCGTCCCCCCGCTCTGGAAACACCATATATTTT. Encoded protein: CASSPSPRSGNTIYF. V usage is TRBV7-9 and J usage is TRBJ1-3; D gene uncertain. The germline V gene encodes CDR1 SEHNR and CDR2 FQNEAQ (reference sequence). The CDR3 is 15 amino acids. V dropped 5 bases and J dropped 0 bases, with 11 bases sitting between them.